Each of the 32 T cell receptor beta chains below was sequenced from the same sample in a study of identical twins. Via MiXCR, TCRdb re-called the 5' RACE reads, giving one row per CDR3 protein. The sample carries roughly 350,000 distinct CDR3 sequences, about 12% recorded once. This sample was also put to use in a study of yellow fever vaccine responses in identical twins.

Source material: CD8+ T cells sorted from blood. These receptors came from a woman younger than 35 in good health.

The chain joins TRBV20-1 to TRBJ1-4, with D uncertain. V lost 1 base, J lost 8 bases, and 17 bases lay in between. CDR3 length: 15 amino acids. Germline V gene lookup returns CDR1 DFQATT and CDR2 SNEGSKA (reference sequence). CDR3 sequence (DNA): TGCAGTGCTAGAGTATGGACCCCCGGAGGGGAAAAACTGTTTTTT. Protein product: CSARVWTPGGEKLFF.

The rearrangement joins TRBV4-1 to TRBJ2-5, with TRBD2 identical over 7 bases. V dropped 4 bases and J dropped 5; count of bases not matched to a gene: 10. The length of the CDR3 is 15 residues. Germline CDR1 is MGHRA and CDR2 is YSYEKL. Here the CDR3 DNA reads TGCGCCAGCAGCCCCACGCAAGGGGAGGGGGAGACCCAGTACTTC. Its protein is CASSPTQGEGETQYF.

The genes are TRBV20-1 and TRBJ1-6; D might be TRBD1 (6 bases). The V and J ends lost 2 bases and 12 bases respectively, with 17 bases between them. CDR1 is DFQATT, CDR2 SNEGSKA, per germline (reference sequence). This CDR3 has 14 amino acids. The CDR3 loop reads CSARTGGDGLPLHF. CDR3 DNA: TGCAGTGCTAGAACCGGGGGCGACGGCTTACCCCTCCACTTT.

J is TRBJ2-2 and V is TRBV3-1, with TRBD2 matching 7 bases. The CDR3 is made up of 17 amino acids. Germline V gives CDR1 LGHDT, CDR2 YNNKEL (reference sequence). V dropped 2 bases and J dropped 2; count of bases not matched to a gene: 8. The CDR3 reads CASSQSFRDYNTGELFF. CDR3 sequence (DNA): TGTGCCAGCAGCCAAAGTTTTCGGGACTACAACACCGGGGAGCTGTTTTTT. The full variable domain, with the rest looked up from reference TRBV3-1 and TRBJ2-2, is DTAVSQTPKYLVTQMGNDKSIKCEQNLGHDTMYWYKQDSKKFLKIMFSYNNKELIINETVPNRFSPKSPDKAHLNLHINSLELGDSAVYFCASSQSFRDYNTGELFFGEGSRLTVL.

The chain couples TRBV3-1 to TRBJ2-7; TRBD1 aligns across 7 bases. Germline assignment: CDR1 LGHDT and CDR2 YNNKEL (reference sequence). J was trimmed by 0 bases and V by 4 bases; bases with no gene match: 9. The CDR3 contains 16 residues. The CDR3 is CASSLRTGLISYEQYF. DNA for the CDR3: TGTGCCAGCAGCCTCCGGACAGGCTTGATCTCCTACGAGCAGTACTTC.

V and J are TRBV24-1 and TRBJ2-1; no reliable D call. V shed 0 bases and J shed 6 bases, with 2 bases lying between them. Per the germline V gene, CDR1 is KGHDR and CDR2 is SFDVKD. The CDR3 runs to 12 residues. The CDR3 is CATSDLSNEQFF. For the CDR3, the DNA is TGTGCCACCAGTGATTTGAGCAATGAGCAGTTCTTC.

This clonotype was found many times. The chain uses TRBV11-2 and TRBJ1-4; D is undetermined. V was trimmed by 4 bases and J by 3 bases, leaving 3 bases between them. CDR1 is SGHAT and CDR2 is FQNNGV in the germline V gene. The CDR3 sequence is 12 residues long. In nucleotides, the CDR3 is TGTGCCAGCAGCTCAGCTAATGAAAAACTGTTTTTT. This translates into CASSSANEKLFF.

This clonotype has ten or more counts. In nucleotides, the CDR3 is TGTGCCAGCAGTTTATACGGACTCGAGGATTTCACCGGGGAGCTGTTTTTT. This sequence encodes CASSLYGLEDFTGELFF. V is TRBV12-3 or TRBV12-4 and J is TRBJ2-2, with D perhaps TRBD2 (5 bases). V lost 2 bases and J lost 4, with 17 bases in between. This CDR3 comprises 17 residues.

CDR3 protein: CASSSRQGGNQPQHF. For the CDR3, the DNA is TGTGCCAGCAGCTCAAGACAGGGTGGCAATCAGCCCCAGCATTTT. The V and J genes are TRBV5-5 and TRBJ1-5; 7 bases line up with TRBD1. V lost 3 bases and J lost 2; bases outside the gene matches: 5. Germline V gene data show CDR1 as SGHKS and CDR2 as YYEKEE (reference sequence). The CDR3 spans 15 residues.

CDR3 coding DNA: TGCGCCAGCACCGACTGGGGGTCGAAGCCGGGCGGGGAGACCCAGTACTTC. This sequence encodes CASTDWGSKPGGETQYF. The genes are TRBV5-1 and TRBJ2-5; perhaps D is TRBD1 or TRBD2 (5 bases each). Trimming took 6 bases from V and 5 from J, leaving 26 bases between them. The CDR3 has 17 amino acids. Germline V CDR1 and CDR2: SGHRS, YFSETQ.

This clonotype was detected ten times or more. In nucleotides, the CDR3 is TGTGCCACCAGCAGATTGCGGGGGGGCACAGATACGCAGTATTTT. Translation: CATSRLRGGTDTQYF. The chain is built from TRBV15 and TRBJ2-3; 8 bases line up with TRBD2. The CDR3 contains 15 residues. Germline V gives CDR1 LNHNV, CDR2 YYDKDF (reference sequence). V shed 2 bases, J shed 1 base, and the junction held 2 bases outside the gene matches. The variable domain in full, completed from reference TRBV15 and TRBJ2-3, reads DAMVIQNPRYQVTQFGKPVTLSCSQTLNHNVMYWYQQKSSQAPKLLFHYYDKDFNNEADTPDNFQSRRPNTSFCFLDIRSPGLGDTAMYLCATSRLRGGTDTQYFGPGTRLTVL.

This clonotype was recorded at least ten times. V is TRBV29-1 and J is TRBJ2-7, with 10 bases lining up with TRBD1. The CDR3 runs 14 residues. Germline-derived CDR1 and CDR2 are SQVTM and ANQGSEA. Trimming cost V 1 base and J 6 bases; bases outside gene matches: 6. The CDR3 loop is CSVEVEGTGAEQYV. CDR3 in DNA: TGCAGCGTTGAAGTTGAAGGGACAGGGGCCGAGCAGTACGTC.

This clonotype has a handful of counts. The chain carries TRBV29-1 and TRBJ2-1; 8 nucleotides align to TRBD2. The V and J ends lost 1 base and 2 bases, in that order; junction bases with no gene match: 10. The CDR3 covers 17 residues. CDR1 is SQVTM, CDR2 ANQGSEA, per germline. The DNA for the CDR3 is TGCAGCGTTGAAGGGGAGGTCGGGAGGGAAACCTACAATGAGCAGTTCTTC. Translated: CSVEGEVGRETYNEQFF.

The rearrangement links TRBV2 to TRBJ1-2, with 7 bases that match TRBD1. V shed 7 bases, J shed 4 bases, and the junction held 3 bases outside the gene matches. Germline V gene lookup returns CDR1 SNHLY and CDR2 FYNNEI. CDR3 length equals 12 residues. CDR3 DNA sequence: TGTGCCAGCATGGGGACAGTCTATGGCTACACCTTC. It specifies CASMGTVYGYTF.

This clonotype turned up a few times. The chain uses TRBV20-1 and TRBJ2-3; D is unclear. The CDR3 consists of 14 residues. Trimming removed 5 bases at V and 4 bases at J, with 16 bases between. Germline CDR1 DFQATT, CDR2 SNEGSKA (reference sequence). CDR3 nucleotide sequence: TGCAGTGCTGATGGGGTAGAATTGGCAGATACGCAGTATTTT. This translates into CSADGVELADTQYF.

Ten or more counts support this clonotype. The chain uses TRBV14 and TRBJ1-5, with no clear D. The CDR3 loop spans 11 amino acids. V shed 0 bases and J shed 6 bases, with 0 bases lying between them. The germline V gene has CDR1 SGHDN and CDR2 FVKESK. CDR3 DNA sequence: TGTGCCAGCAGCCAAGATCAGCCCCAGCATTTT. Its translation is CASSQDQPQHF.

The rearrangement joins TRBV19 to TRBJ2-7, with D perhaps matching TRBD2 (6 bases). This CDR3 contains 14 residues. V gave up 5 bases and J gave up 2 bases, with 13 bases separating them. The germline V gene has CDR1 LNHDA and CDR2 SQIVND (reference sequence). The CDR3 loop is CASSRRDNAYEQYF. Here the CDR3 DNA reads TGTGCCAGTAGTCGGCGGGATAATGCCTACGAGCAGTACTTC.

This clonotype was detected only a few times. This sequence joins TRBV4-1 and TRBJ2-1; 12 bases are shared with TRBD1. The CDR3 is 15 residues long. From germline, CDR1 is MGHRA and CDR2 YSYEKL. V lost 3 bases to trimming and J lost 6 bases; unmatched junction nucleotides: 3. In nucleotides, the CDR3 is TGCGCCAGCAGCCAGGGGACAGGGGGCCCCAATGAGCAGTTCTTC. Protein: CASSQGTGGPNEQFF.

As DNA, the CDR3 is TGTGCCAGCAGCCCTTCGGGGAGCTATAATTCACCCCTCCACTTT. It codes for CASSPSGSYNSPLHF. The chain combines TRBV11-2 with TRBJ1-6; D not certain. Deletions cut 5 bases from V and 3 bases from J, with 11 bases between. Germline V gene sequence: CDR1 SGHAT, CDR2 FQNNGV. The CDR3 runs to 15 residues.

This clonotype has a handful of counts. This chain connects TRBV4-1 to TRBJ2-7, with 11 bases that match TRBD2. Germline CDR1 and CDR2: MGHRA and YSYEKL. V was pared by 3 bases and J by 2 bases, with 6 bases of the junction left unmatched. This CDR3 is 16 amino acids long. CDR3 loop: CASSQGGLAVTYEQYF. For the CDR3, the DNA is TGCGCCAGCAGCCAGGGGGGACTAGCGGTAACCTACGAGCAGTACTTC.

This clonotype has a handful of counts. The V call is TRBV7-6, the J call TRBJ2-1; D gene uncertain. Germline CDR1 SGHVS, CDR2 FNYEAQ. Trimming pared 5 bases from V and 4 bases from J, leaving 15 bases between. The CDR3 spans 15 residues. The CDR3 loop reads CASSRRRLFYNEQFF. The DNA of the CDR3 is TGTGCCAGCAGCCGGAGACGGCTTTTTTACAATGAGCAGTTCTTC. The complete variable domain, with remaining parts taken from reference TRBV7-6 and TRBJ2-1, reads GAGVSQSPRYKVTKRGQDVALRCDPISGHVSLYWYRQALGQGPEFLTYFNYEAQQDKSGLPNDRFSAERPEGSISTLTIQRTEQRDSAMYRCASSRRRLFYNEQFFGPGTRLTVL.

The chain combines TRBV11-1 with TRBJ2-2, with D possibly TRBD1 on 5 matching bases. CDR1 is SGHAT, CDR2 FQDESV, per germline (reference sequence). V gave up 5 bases and J gave up 0 bases, with 25 bases separating them. The CDR3 has 20 residues. CDR3 nucleotide sequence: TGTGCCAGCAGCACCAGGCATGGGTTGGGGCGGACCTCGAACACCGGGGAGCTGTTTTTT. It translates to CASSTRHGLGRTSNTGELFF. Complete variable domain (other parts from reference TRBV11-1 and TRBJ2-2): EAEVAQSPRYKITEKSQAVAFWCDPISGHATLYWYRQILGQGPELLVQFQDESVVDDSQLPKDRFSAERLKGVDSTLKIQPAELGDSAMYLCASSTRHGLGRTSNTGELFFGEGSRLTVL.

The CDR3 spells CASSGFVNEQFF. The DNA for the CDR3 is TGCGCCAGCAGTGGTTTCGTAAATGAGCAGTTCTTC. The V call is TRBV4-1, the J call TRBJ2-1; D not resolved. V was trimmed by 6 bases and J by 7 bases, leaving 10 bases between them. The germline V gene encodes CDR1 MGHRA and CDR2 YSYEKL. This CDR3 region has 12 residues.

The rearrangement links TRBV20-1 to TRBJ1-1; possible D gene TRBD1, 5 bases. Germline lookup yields CDR1 DFQATT and CDR2 SNEGSKA (reference sequence). This CDR3 is 14 amino acids long. Trimming cost V 1 base and J 4 bases, with 13 bases left between them. The chain's CDR3 is CSARVTGMGTEAFF. The CDR3, as DNA: TGCAGTGCTAGAGTAACAGGAATGGGCACTGAAGCTTTCTTT.

The chain carries TRBV6-1 and TRBJ2-3, with D possibly being TRBD2 (6 bases). Germline V gene sequence: CDR1 MNHNS, CDR2 SASEGT. V was pared by 7 bases and J by 5 bases, with 22 bases between. The CDR3 is 16 amino acids. The CDR3 DNA reads TGTGCCAGCACCTTTAATGCCGGGACTCCTCAAGATACGCAGTATTTT. Translation gives CASTFNAGTPQDTQYF.

The J gene is TRBJ2-3, the V gene TRBV20-1; D call uncertain. Per germline, CDR1 DFQATT and CDR2 SNEGSKA (reference sequence). Trimming took off 3 bases at V and 5 bases at J, with 9 bases between the two ends. There are 12 residues in the CDR3. CDR3 in amino acids: CSASGSGDTQYF. CDR3 sequence (DNA): TGCAGTGCTAGTGGATCCGGAGATACGCAGTATTTT.

The rearrangement links TRBV4-1 to TRBJ2-3, with 11 bases fitting TRBD1. Looked up from germline, CDR1 is MGHRA and CDR2 is YSYEKL. The CDR3 consists of 17 residues. V lost 1 base and J lost 4; bases outside the gene matches: 7. The CDR3 is CASSQGAPGQGADTQYF. The CDR3 bases are TGCGCCAGCAGCCAAGGGGCCCCGGGACAGGGGGCAGATACGCAGTATTTT.

The rearrangement links TRBV7-8 to TRBJ2-1; 7 positions match TRBD2. CDR1 is SGHVS and CDR2 is FQNEAQ in the germline V gene. Trimming at V came to 5 bases and at J to 1 base, leaving 11 bases not matched to a gene. This CDR3 is built from 17 residues. The CDR3: CASSPLTPGGSYNEQFF. The CDR3 DNA sequence: TGTGCCAGCAGCCCGCTAACCCCCGGGGGGTCCTACAATGAGCAGTTCTTC.

The chain couples TRBV7-9 to TRBJ2-1; 12 nucleotides line up with TRBD2. The J segment lost 3 bases and the V segment lost 5 bases, leaving 8 bases of the junction unmatched. In germline, CDR1 is SEHNR, CDR2 FQNEAQ (reference sequence). The CDR3 is 17 residues long. CDR3 in DNA: TGTGCCAGCAGCCTCCCCGGACTAGCGGGGAGCTACAATGAGCAGTTCTTC. This translates into CASSLPGLAGSYNEQFF.

The chain has TRBV20-1 and TRBJ2-3, with TRBD2 identical over 9 bases. V was clipped by 6 bases and J by 1 base; unmatched bases: 11. This CDR3 has 16 amino acids. The germline V gene has CDR1 DFQATT and CDR2 SNEGSKA (reference sequence). CDR3: CSAHWGGGGGTDTQYF. CDR3 nucleotides: TGCAGTGCCCATTGGGGCGGGGGGGGCGGCACAGATACGCAGTATTTT.

This rearrangement joins TRBV12-3 or TRBV12-4 to TRBJ1-4, with unresolved D. Between the trimmed V and J ends, which lost 7 bases and 4 bases, there was a span of 10 bases. CDR3 length: 13 amino acids. The CDR3 DNA follows: TGTGCCAGCAACCGGGCCCTTAATGAAAAACTGTTTTTT. Protein: CASNRALNEKLFF.

This clonotype was observed a handful of times. The chain couples TRBV27 to TRBJ2-1, with 10 positions matching TRBD1. The CDR3 runs to 16 residues. The germline CDR1 and CDR2 sequences are MNHEY and SMNVEV (reference sequence). V gave up 3 bases and J gave up 9 bases; unmatched junction bases: 11. The CDR3 DNA reads TGTGCCAGCAGTTTTGGGACAGGGGTCTTTTCGGGTGAGCAGTTCTTC. Protein: CASSFGTGVFSGEQFF.